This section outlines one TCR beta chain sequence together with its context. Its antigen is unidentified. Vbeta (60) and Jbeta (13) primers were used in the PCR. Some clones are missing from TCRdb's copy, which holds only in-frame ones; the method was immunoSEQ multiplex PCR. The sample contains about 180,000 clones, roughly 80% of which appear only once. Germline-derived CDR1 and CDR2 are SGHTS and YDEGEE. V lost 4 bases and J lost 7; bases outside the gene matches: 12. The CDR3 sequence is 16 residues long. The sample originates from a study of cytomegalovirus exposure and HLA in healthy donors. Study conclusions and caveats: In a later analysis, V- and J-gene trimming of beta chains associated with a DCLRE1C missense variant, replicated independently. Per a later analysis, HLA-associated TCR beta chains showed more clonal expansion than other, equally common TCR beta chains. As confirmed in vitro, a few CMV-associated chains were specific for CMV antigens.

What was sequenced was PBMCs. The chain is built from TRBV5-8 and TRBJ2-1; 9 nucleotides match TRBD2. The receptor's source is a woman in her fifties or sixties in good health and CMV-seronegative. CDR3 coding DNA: TGTGCCAGCAGCAAAGGGCTGACTAGCGGACGGAATGAGCAGTTCTTC. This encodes CASSKGLTSGRNEQFF.